The next 27 T cell receptor beta chains were all read from a single sample in a study of blood T cell repertoires in COVID-19. Profiled with immunoSEQ multiplex PCR; TCRdb holds only in-frame clones, not every one. The sample yields more than 85,000 clones, about nine tenths seen once. What was sequenced was peripheral blood. These receptors all come from a woman aged 50 to 60 with COVID-19, enrolled during active disease.

This chain links TRBV19 with TRBJ1-5; 7 positions match TRBD1. Germline V CDR1 and CDR2: LNHDA, SQIVND (reference sequence). The CDR3 sequence is 15 residues long. V lost 4 bases and J lost 3; bases outside the gene matches: 6. The CDR3 region is CASSTAQGVNQPQHF. As DNA, the CDR3 is TGTGCCAGTAGTACCGCCCAGGGGGTCAATCAGCCCCAGCATTTT.

The chain is built from TRBV28 and TRBJ1-5; 8 nucleotides agree with TRBD1. V trimming: 5 bases; J trimming: 8 bases; junction bases outside the gene matches: 8. The CDR3 extends over 14 amino acids. Germline V CDR1 and CDR2: MDHEN, SYDVKM. The CDR3 sequence is CASSPAGGREPQHF. CDR3 bases: TGTGCCAGCAGTCCCGCAGGGGGCAGGGAGCCCCAGCATTTT.

This chain links TRBV19 with TRBJ2-7; D possibly corresponds to TRBD2 (5 bases). The V gene lost 1 base and the J gene lost 6 bases, with 16 bases spanning the gap. The CDR3 runs to 15 residues. Germline-derived CDR1 and CDR2 are LNHDA and SQIVND (reference sequence). CDR3 region: CASSIGGGPRGEQYF. The CDR3, as DNA: TGTGCCAGTAGTATAGGAGGCGGGCCCCGAGGCGAGCAGTACTTC.

This rearrangement joins TRBV2 to TRBJ2-1; possibly TRBD1 for D (6 bases). The CDR3 is 15 residues long. Trimming removed 4 bases at V and 8 bases at J, with 18 bases between. Per germline, CDR1 SNHLY and CDR2 FYNNEI. The CDR3, as DNA: TGTGCCAGCAGTGTGCAAAAGGACAGAGGGGATGAGCAGTTCTTC. It yields the protein CASSVQKDRGDEQFF. The full variable domain, rest sourced from reference TRBV2 and TRBJ2-1, is EPEVTQTPSHQVTQMGQEVILRCVPISNHLYFYWYRQILGQKVEFLVSFYNNEISEKSEIFDDQFSVERPDGSNFTLKIRSTKLEDSAMYFCASSVQKDRGDEQFFGPGTRLTVL.

The chain employs TRBV4-1 and TRBJ2-1; 13 bases map to TRBD2. Germline CDR1 reads MGHRA; CDR2 reads YSYEKL. This CDR3 region has 17 residues. V trimming: 3 bases; J trimming: 2 bases; junction bases outside the gene matches: 4. The DNA for the CDR3 is TGCGCCAGCAGCCATTCCGGGACTAGCGGGGCCTACAATGAGCAGTTCTTC. It yields the protein CASSHSGTSGAYNEQFF.

This clone has just a few counts. The V call is TRBV2, the J call TRBJ1-4; TRBD1 aligns across 8 bases. CDR3 length: 15 residues. The germline V gene has CDR1 SNHLY and CDR2 FYNNEI. J gave up 7 bases and V 6 bases, and 10 bases lay outside the gene matches. As DNA, the CDR3 is TGTGCCAGCAGATTAGACAGGGGTAATTTTGAAAAACTGTTTTTT. Translated, it gives CASRLDRGNFEKLFF.

DNA for the CDR3: TGTGCCTGTGAAGGAGGCTTTCACACTGAAGCTTTCTTT. The encoded protein is CACEGGFHTEAFF. This chain links TRBV21-1 with TRBJ1-1. TRBV21-1 is flagged as a pseudogene. CDR3 length: 13 amino acids.

The chain recombines TRBV5-4 with TRBJ1-1; TRBD1 aligns across 7 bases. J lost 7 bases, V lost 0 bases, and 6 bases had no gene match. This CDR3 spans 14 amino acids. CDR1 is SGHNT and CDR2 is YYREEE in the germline V gene (reference sequence). CDR3: CASSLATGVNEAFF. The DNA for the CDR3 is TGTGCCAGCAGCTTGGCTACAGGGGTAAATGAAGCTTTCTTT.

The chain carries TRBV27 and TRBJ1-4; no definite D call. CDR3 length equals 14 residues. Trimming took off 6 bases at V and 8 bases at J, with 16 bases between the two ends. Germline V CDR1 and CDR2: MNHEY, SMNVEV (reference sequence). The CDR3 sequence is CASSILASGEKLFF. CDR3 in DNA: TGTGCCAGCAGCATACTAGCAAGCGGGGAAAAACTGTTTTTT.

The gene calls are TRBV10-2 and TRBJ2-7, with TRBD2 as a possible D gene (6 bases). The CDR3 contains 13 residues. Germline V CDR1 and CDR2: WSHSY, SAAADI. V dropped 1 base and J dropped 6 bases, with 10 bases sitting between them. The CDR3 nucleotides read TGCGCCAGCAGTGAGTATGGCGGGGCCGAGCAGTACTTC. The encoded protein is CASSEYGGAEQYF.

CDR3 sequence: CASSPSGEWGTEAFF. The CDR3 nucleotides read TGTGCCAGCTCACCGTCGGGGGAGTGGGGCACTGAAGCTTTCTTT. The chain uses TRBV18 and TRBJ1-1, with D perhaps matching TRBD1 (5 bases). The CDR3 spans 15 residues. Trimming took 3 bases from V and 4 from J, leaving 15 bases between them. CDR1 KGHSH and CDR2 LQKENI come from the germline V gene.

The chain is built from TRBV7-8 and TRBJ1-5; 7 bases match TRBD1. The length of the CDR3 is 15 residues. J was trimmed by 5 bases and V by 0 bases; bases with no gene match: 4. Germline V lookup: CDR1 SGHVS, CDR2 FQNEAQ. The CDR3 nucleotides are TGTGCCAGCAGCTTAGCAGCAGGGGGATATCAGCCCCAGCATTTT. Protein: CASSLAAGGYQPQHF.

This chain links TRBV15 with TRBJ2-3; TRBD2 is a possible D gene (7 bases). Germline lookup yields CDR1 LNHNV and CDR2 YYDKDF (reference sequence). V shed 6 bases and J shed 6 bases, with 16 bases lying between them. The CDR3 contains 14 residues. DNA for the CDR3: TGTGCCACCAGACCTCGGGGGGCAGTTGATACGCAGTATTTT. Translated: CATRPRGAVDTQYF.

The chain joins TRBV7-8 to TRBJ2-1; 9 positions agree with TRBD1. V lost 4 bases, J lost 4 bases, and 5 bases stayed unmatched. CDR3 size: 15 residues. Germline CDR1 is SGHVS and CDR2 is FQNEAQ. The CDR3 loop is CASSSDRGDYNEQFF. Written as DNA, the CDR3 is TGTGCCAGCAGCTCGGACAGGGGTGATTACAATGAGCAGTTCTTC. Filled out from reference TRBV7-8 and TRBJ2-1, the complete variable domain reads GAGVSQSPRYKVAKRGQDVALRCDPISGHVSLFWYQQALGQGPEFLTYFQNEAQLDKSGLPSDRFFAERPEGSVSTLKIQRTQQEDSAVYLCASSSDRGDYNEQFFGPGTRLTVL.

The sample holds a few counts of this clone. The V call is TRBV24-1, the J call TRBJ2-2; 7 bases match TRBD2. CDR1 KGHDR and CDR2 SFDVKD come from the germline V gene. There are 16 residues in the CDR3. V trimming: 3 bases; J trimming: 4 bases; junction bases outside the gene matches: 7. The CDR3: CATSDPTSGATGELFF. The CDR3 nucleotides read TGTGCCACCAGTGATCCCACGAGCGGGGCCACCGGGGAGCTGTTTTTT.

This clone appeared a single time. The V gene is TRBV10-1, the J gene TRBJ2-3; weak D call: TRBD1 (6 bases). CDR1 is WNHNN, CDR2 SYGVQD, per germline (reference sequence). CDR3 length: 15 amino acids. V was shortened by 1 base and J by 1 base, with 9 bases between the two germline ends. This CDR3 reads CASSELGAGTDTQYF. The CDR3, as DNA: TGCGCCAGCAGTGAGTTGGGGGCAGGCACAGATACGCAGTATTTT.

In DNA, the CDR3 is TGTGCCACCAGCAGAGTTGGGACAGGGTATTCACCCCTCCACTTT. This sequence encodes CATSRVGTGYSPLHF. The rearrangement links TRBV15 to TRBJ1-6; TRBD1 agrees at 9 bases. This CDR3 region has 15 residues. The germline V gene encodes CDR1 LNHNV and CDR2 YYDKDF (reference sequence). Trimming at V came to 1 base and at J to 8 bases, leaving 3 bases not matched to a gene.

This chain joins TRBV6-5 and TRBJ1-1; a weak D match, TRBD1 (6 bases). V lost 4 bases to trimming and J lost 2 bases, with 14 bases between them. Germline V gives CDR1 MNHEY, CDR2 SVGAGI. The CDR3 is 15 residues long. The CDR3 sequence: CASSSYLQGNTEAFF. CDR3 bases: TGTGCCAGCAGTTCTTACTTACAGGGAAACACTGAAGCTTTCTTT.

The V and J genes are TRBV5-1 and TRBJ2-3, with TRBD1 matching 7 bases. Germline loops: CDR1 SGHRS, CDR2 YFSETQ. CDR3 length: 16 residues. Trimming cost V 3 bases and J 5 bases; bases outside gene matches: 12. DNA for the CDR3: TGCGCCAGCAGCTCTACTACAGGGGAAGTGGGAGATACGCAGTATTTT. It codes for CASSSTTGEVGDTQYF.

This clone was observed a handful of times. The chain employs TRBV1 and TRBJ2-7; the DNA was not compared with TRBD1, the D call given in the table. TRBV1 is a documented pseudogene. The CDR3 runs to 14 residues. CDR3 region: CTSSQEDRPYEQYV. The CDR3 DNA reads TGCACCAGCAGCCAAGAAGACAGACCCTACGAGCAGTACGTC.

V gene TRBV18 combines with J gene TRBJ2-5; TRBD2 is a possible D gene (6 bases). Germline CDR1 is KGHSH and CDR2 is LQKENI. The CDR3 loop spans 10 amino acids. V was clipped by 10 bases and J by 5 bases, with 8 bases between them. CDR3 amino acids: CATGGETQYF. The CDR3 DNA follows: TGTGCCACCGGAGGGGAGACCCAGTACTTC.

This clone was seen a single time. J is TRBJ2-5 and V is TRBV18, with D possibly being TRBD2 (6 bases). The germline CDR1 and CDR2 sequences are KGHSH and LQKENI. This CDR3 has 15 amino acids. V was pared by 3 bases and J by 4 bases, with 15 bases between. CDR3 loop: CASSPMAGRGETQYF. CDR3 coding DNA: TGTGCCAGCTCACCGATGGCGGGGCGGGGAGAGACCCAGTACTTC.

The V call is TRBV4-1, the J call TRBJ1-6; 7 bases fit TRBD1. CDR3 size: 16 residues. Trimming removed 5 bases from V and 6 bases from J; junction bases left unmatched: 10. In germline, CDR1 is MGHRA, CDR2 YSYEKL. The CDR3, as DNA: TGCGCCAGCAGCAACAGGGGCCGCGAGAGTAATTCACCCCTCCACTTT. It is translated as CASSNRGRESNSPLHF.

The V and J genes are TRBV25-1 and TRBJ1-2; no reliable D call. V was clipped by 7 bases and J by 10 bases, with 16 bases between them. CDR1 MGHDK and CDR2 SYGVNS come from the germline V gene. The CDR3 extends over 12 amino acids. CDR3 in amino acids: CASKGSGLFYTF. CDR3 nucleotides: TGTGCCAGCAAGGGCTCGGGATTATTCTACACCTTC.

V usage is TRBV14 and J usage is TRBJ1-2, with D perhaps TRBD1 (6 bases). Looked up from germline, CDR1 is SGHDN and CDR2 is FVKESK. The CDR3 covers 14 residues. V lost 0 bases to trimming and J lost 6 bases, with 11 bases between them. CDR3 loop: CASSQELRGDGYTF. The CDR3 DNA sequence: TGTGCCAGCAGCCAAGAACTCAGGGGAGATGGCTACACCTTC.

This clone was seen just once. This rearrangement joins TRBV6-6 to TRBJ2-5, with TRBD2 identical over 8 bases. V shed 0 bases and J 5 bases; nucleotides not matched to a gene: 5. Germline CDR1 reads MNHNY; CDR2 reads SVGAGI (reference sequence). This CDR3 spans 15 amino acids. This CDR3 is CASSYSGPGGETQYF. In DNA form, the CDR3 reads TGTGCCAGCAGTTACTCGGGGCCGGGAGGGGAGACCCAGTACTTC.

This chain joins TRBV20-1 and TRBJ2-1, with D possibly TRBD1 on 5 matching bases. V lost 3 bases, J lost 9 bases, and 9 bases lay in between. The CDR3 is made up of 11 amino acids. Looked up from germline, CDR1 is DFQATT and CDR2 is SNEGSKA (reference sequence). CDR3 amino acids: CSASRETEQFF. The CDR3 bases are TGCAGTGCTAGCAGGGAAACTGAGCAGTTCTTC.